Described below is a single T cell receptor (beta chain) sequence and its context. Its antigen remains unidentified. This specimen belongs to a study of cytotoxic CD8 clonotypes in ibrutinib-treated CLL. Study overall: Among patients, roughly 25 responded partially and 2 completely; 14 then stayed remitted and around 12 progressed after median around 68 months. Overall study findings and caveats: Baseline clonality exceeded age-matched healthy donors and tracked circulating CD8+ T-cell counts. Contraction or stability on treatment characterized the public clonotypes, which were uncommon.

From germline, CDR1 is PRHDT and CDR2 FYEKMQ (reference sequence). V shed 6 bases, J shed 8 bases, and the junction held 15 bases outside the gene matches. This CDR3 has 16 amino acids. TCRdb keeps only in-frame clones here, not all; method: immunoSEQ multiplex PCR. The data show some 300,000 clones, with almost 80% seen just once and 6.7% held by the top ten. The sequencing here drew on PBMCs, taken before ibrutinib treatment. The clonotype originates from a human donor with chronic lymphocytic leukemia. J is TRBJ1-2 and V is TRBV13, with 10 bases fitting TRBD1. The CDR3 region has the DNA TGTGCCAGCAGAGCCGGGACAGGGGTTCCCTTCGGAGGCTACACCTTC. Amino acids: CASRAGTGVPFGGYTF.